This T cell receptor beta chain was documented in a study of blood T cells in healthy people across ages. Findings and caveats of the study: Diversity of TCR beta correlated strongly with naive T cell percentage. The authors considered diversity estimates from one million T cells to be underestimates.

Then a second PCR, running about 6 to 12 cycles, was carried out with a sample-barcoded 5' primer and a J-beta primer mix. TCRdb reprocessed the 5' RACE reads with MiXCR, giving one entry per CDR3 protein. The profile shows about 830,000 distinct CDR3 sequences, 60% to 80% of them singletons. The people who gave samples were healthy Caucasians from Russia, aged roughly 6 to 100. Germline V CDR1 and CDR2: SGHRS, YFSETQ. The junction had 10 bases not matched to a gene; V was cut back by 4 bases and J by 8 bases. The CDR3 extends over 15 amino acids. Note on this clonotype: What it recognizes is unknown.

This receptor was identified in a man aged 25-40 years in good health. The sequenced sample was blood. The gene calls are TRBV5-1 and TRBJ2-1; TRBD1 matches 9 bases. CDR3 coding DNA: TGCGCCAGCAGCCCCCGCGGGGACAGGGTCCATGAGCAGTTCTTC. Translating gives CASSPRGDRVHEQFF.